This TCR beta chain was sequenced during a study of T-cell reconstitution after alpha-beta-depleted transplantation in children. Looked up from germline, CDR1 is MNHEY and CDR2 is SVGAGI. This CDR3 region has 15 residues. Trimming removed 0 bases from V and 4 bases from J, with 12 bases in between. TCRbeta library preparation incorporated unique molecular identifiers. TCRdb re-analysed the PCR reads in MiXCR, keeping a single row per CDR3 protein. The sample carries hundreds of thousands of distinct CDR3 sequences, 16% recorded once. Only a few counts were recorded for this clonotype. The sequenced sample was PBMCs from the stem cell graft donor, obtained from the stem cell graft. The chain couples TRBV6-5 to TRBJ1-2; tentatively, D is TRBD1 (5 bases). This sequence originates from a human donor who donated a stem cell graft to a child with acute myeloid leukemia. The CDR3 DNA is TGTGCCAGCAGTTACTCCCCAGGGAGGGGCTATGGCTACACCTTC. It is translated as CASSYSPGRGYGYTF.